One and the same sample provided the 10 T cell receptor beta chains below, sequenced in a study of HIV-infected children after antiretroviral therapy interruption (dated by TCRdb to 2018 to 2020). Read against the paper, the sample's treatment or condition label means: PENTA 11 planned treatment interruption arm or continuous ART arm. The protocol used for the library was 3' RACE. Sequencing took place on an Illumina MiSeq. TCR libraries were built from RNA using a 3' RACE protocol with unique molecular identifiers to correct PCR amplification bias. Starting from the raw public reads, TCRdb applied fastp trimming at Q25, assembled clones with MiXCR and retained in-frame beta chains. Every CDR3 protein is listed once, alongside the most common genes and DNA of its rows. The sample table contains about 89,000 distinct CDR3 sequences; only one count was recorded for approximately 6.9% of them. More than 0.95% of the sample belongs to the ten largest clones.

The input for sequencing was CD45RA+ CD4+ T cells from PBMCs, pooled from several time points, taken from a donor given antiretroviral therapy, either interrupted or continuous. What this sample's cell subset or site label stands for: naive CD4+ CD45RA+ CD45RO- T cells. Receptor source: a pool of human donors with HIV.

This clonotype has a count of ten or more. The rearrangement uses TRBV11-2 and TRBJ1-2; D is unresolved. Germline V CDR1 and CDR2: SGHAT, FQNNGV. Trimming stripped 0 bases from V and 7 bases from J, with 9 bases between. The CDR3 runs 13 residues. The CDR3, as DNA: TGTGCCAGCAGCTTAGATCGGTTGGGTGGCTACACCTTC. Translation: CASSLDRLGGYTF.

This clonotype was found many times. The CDR3 sequence is CASRQGAGNQHF. In DNA, the CDR3 is TGTGCCAGCAGACAGGGGGCGGGAAACCAGCATTTT. The chain has TRBV2 and TRBJ1-5; TRBD1 aligns across 9 bases. Unmatched junction bases numbered 6, after V lost 6 bases and J lost 12 bases. Germline V gene lookup returns CDR1 SNHLY and CDR2 FYNNEI. The CDR3 is 12 residues long.

This clonotype was seen only a few times. The chain links TRBV20-1 to TRBJ1-3; D remains unclear. Germline assignment: CDR1 DFQATT and CDR2 SNEGSKA (reference sequence). The ends were cut back, 5 bases at V and 15 bases at J, with 23 bases in the middle. CDR3 length equals 13 residues. For the CDR3, the DNA is TGCAGTGCTTTAAAGAGGACGGCCTCTATCCCATATTTT. Amino acids: CSALKRTASIPYF.

The sample holds many counts of this clonotype. This chain connects TRBV6-5 to TRBJ2-5, with 7 positions matching TRBD2. J was trimmed by 11 bases and V by 2 bases; bases with no gene match: 23. Germline CDR1 reads MNHEY; CDR2 reads SVGAGI. The CDR3 has 18 residues. CDR3 amino acids: CASSYVKGAMGRAYEQYF. CDR3 sequence (DNA): TGTGCCAGCAGTTACGTAAAGGGTGCAATGGGGAGGGCCTATGAGCAGTACTTC.

The table lists this clonotype with many counts. The CDR3 spells CASSQNQGGTIQYF. The CDR3 DNA is TGTGCCAGCAGTCAAAACCAAGGGGGCACCATTCAGTACTTC. This chain joins TRBV27 and TRBJ2-4; 7 bases match TRBD1. Per germline, CDR1 MNHEY and CDR2 SMNVEV (reference sequence). There are 14 residues in the CDR3. The junction had 10 bases not matched to a gene; V was cut back by 5 bases and J by 9 bases.

Many counts were recorded for this clonotype. The chain has TRBV20-1 and TRBJ2-3; 10 positions match TRBD1. The CDR3 sequence is 16 residues long. With V trimmed by 7 bases and J by 3 bases, 13 bases remained unmatched. Germline V gene data show CDR1 as DFQATT and CDR2 as SNEGSKA (reference sequence). CDR3 amino acids: CSVVRTRQGATDTQYF. CDR3 coding DNA: TGCAGTGTAGTCCGGACGAGACAGGGGGCAACAGATACGCAGTATTTT.

This clonotype was counted ten times or more. The chain combines TRBV5-6 with TRBJ1-5, with no clear D. V shed 3 bases and J shed 1 base, with 20 bases lying between them. The germline gives CDR1 SGHDT, CDR2 YYEEEE. The CDR3 length is 18 residues. This CDR3 is CASSSLRSDLRSNQPQHF. CDR3 nucleotide sequence: TGTGCCAGCAGCTCCTTGAGGTCTGACCTTAGGAGCAATCAGCCCCAGCATTTT.

This clonotype was observed many times. This chain links TRBV30 with TRBJ1-6, with D possibly being TRBD1 (5 bases). CDR1 GTSNPN and CDR2 SVGIG come from the germline V gene (reference sequence). The CDR3 spans 17 residues. The V end was cut by 3 bases, the J end by 7 bases, with 22 bases between. In DNA form, the CDR3 reads TGTGCCTGGAGCGCTAACCGGGGATCGGGGGACAATTCACCCCTCCACTTT. Protein product: CAWSANRGSGDNSPLHF.

This clonotype was seen at least ten times. This chain links TRBV12-3 or TRBV12-4 with TRBJ2-4; D not certain. Trimming cost V 5 bases and J 0 bases, with 14 bases left between them. There are 16 residues in the CDR3. Written as DNA, the CDR3 is TGTGCCAGCAGTGAAGACGGACCGCTAGCCAAAAACATTCAGTACTTC. Its translation: CASSEDGPLAKNIQYF.

This rearrangement joins TRBV6-1 to TRBJ1-1; D not certain. The CDR3 runs to 16 residues. V dropped 5 bases and J dropped 1 base, with 17 bases sitting between them. Germline V lookup: CDR1 MNHNS, CDR2 SASEGT. CDR3 coding DNA: TGTGCCAGCAGTTACTCAAGGGTGGGCTCGAACACTGAAGCTTTCTTT. Translation: CASSYSRVGSNTEAFF.